The source of this T cell receptor (beta chain) is a study of cytomegalovirus exposure and HLA in healthy donors. This clone was detected only a few times. What it recognizes is unknown. Primers for the PCR totalled 60 Vbeta and 13 Jbeta. Profiling relied on immunoSEQ multiplex PCR, and the TCRdb table lists in-frame clones only, not all of them. The repertoire consists of about 160,000 clones, with less than 90% occurring once and the leading ten covering over 1.5%. Germline CDR1 MNHNS, CDR2 SASEGT. V dropped 8 bases and J dropped 6; count of bases not matched to a gene: 3. The CDR3 is made up of 11 amino acids. Points from the study as a whole: A highly shared variant cluster was judged a likely technical artifact. Rarity marked most TCR sequences, yet some public TCRs occurred in many donors. Indistinguishable V segments such as TRBV6-2 and TRBV6-3 were excluded.

Material: PBMCs. The sequence came from a woman aged 18-29 years in good health and CMV-seronegative. The V gene is TRBV6-1, the J gene TRBJ2-7; TRBD2 aligns across 8 bases. This CDR3 is CASGGGPEQYF. Here the CDR3 DNA reads TGTGCCAGCGGCGGGGGGCCCGAGCAGTACTTC.